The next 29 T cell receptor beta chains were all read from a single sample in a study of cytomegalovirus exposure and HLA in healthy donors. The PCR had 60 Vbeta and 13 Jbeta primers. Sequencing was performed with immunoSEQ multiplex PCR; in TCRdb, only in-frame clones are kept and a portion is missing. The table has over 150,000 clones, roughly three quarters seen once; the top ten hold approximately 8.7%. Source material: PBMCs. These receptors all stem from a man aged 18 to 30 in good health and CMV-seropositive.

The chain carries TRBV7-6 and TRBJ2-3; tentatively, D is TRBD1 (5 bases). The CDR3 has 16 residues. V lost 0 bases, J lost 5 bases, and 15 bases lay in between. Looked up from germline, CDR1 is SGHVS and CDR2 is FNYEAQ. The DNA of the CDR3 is TGTGCCAGCAGCTTAGCAGCAGGGTTATGGCAAGATACGCAGTATTTT. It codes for CASSLAAGLWQDTQYF.

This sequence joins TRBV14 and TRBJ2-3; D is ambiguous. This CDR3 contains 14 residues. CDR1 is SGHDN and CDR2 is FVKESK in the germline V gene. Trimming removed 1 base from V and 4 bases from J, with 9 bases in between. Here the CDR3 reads CASSQVIGADTQYF. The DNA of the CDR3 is TGTGCCAGCAGCCAAGTAATCGGAGCAGATACGCAGTATTTT.

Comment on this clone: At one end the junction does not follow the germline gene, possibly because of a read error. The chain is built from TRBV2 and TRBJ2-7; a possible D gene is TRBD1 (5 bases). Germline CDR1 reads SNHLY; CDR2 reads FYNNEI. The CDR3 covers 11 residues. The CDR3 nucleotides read TGTGCCAGCAGTGAATTGCGAGACAGAAACTTC. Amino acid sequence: CASSELRDRNF.

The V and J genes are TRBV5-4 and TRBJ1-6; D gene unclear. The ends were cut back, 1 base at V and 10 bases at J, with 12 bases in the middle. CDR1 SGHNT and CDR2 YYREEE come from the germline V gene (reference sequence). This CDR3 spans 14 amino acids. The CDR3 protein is CASSLNGVGSPLHF. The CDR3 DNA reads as TGTGCCAGCAGCTTGAACGGGGTAGGCTCACCCCTCCACTTT.

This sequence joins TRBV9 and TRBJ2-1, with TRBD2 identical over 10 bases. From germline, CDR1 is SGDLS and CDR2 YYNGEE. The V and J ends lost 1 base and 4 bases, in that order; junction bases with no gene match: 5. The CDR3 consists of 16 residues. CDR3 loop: CASSVSGGEFYNEQFF. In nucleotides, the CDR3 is TGTGCCAGCAGCGTAAGCGGGGGGGAATTTTACAATGAGCAGTTCTTC.

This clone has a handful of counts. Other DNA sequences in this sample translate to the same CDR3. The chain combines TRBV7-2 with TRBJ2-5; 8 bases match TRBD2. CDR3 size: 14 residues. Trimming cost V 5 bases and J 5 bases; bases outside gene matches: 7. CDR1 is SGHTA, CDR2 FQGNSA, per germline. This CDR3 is CASSRGLAVETQYF. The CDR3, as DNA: TGTGCCAGCAGCCGAGGACTAGCAGTTGAGACCCAGTACTTC.

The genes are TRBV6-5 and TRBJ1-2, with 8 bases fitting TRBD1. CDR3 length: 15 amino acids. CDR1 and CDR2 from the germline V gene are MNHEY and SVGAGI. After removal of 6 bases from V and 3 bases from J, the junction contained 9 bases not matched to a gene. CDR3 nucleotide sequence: TGTGCCAGCAGCGACCGTCAGGGGGCTTACTATGGCTACACCTTC. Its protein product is CASSDRQGAYYGYTF.

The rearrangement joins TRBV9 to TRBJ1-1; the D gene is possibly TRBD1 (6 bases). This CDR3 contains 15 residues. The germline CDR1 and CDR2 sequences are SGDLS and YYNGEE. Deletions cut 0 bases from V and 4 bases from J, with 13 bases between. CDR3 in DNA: TGTGCCAGCAGCGTAGGGCAGGGGTTAACCACTGAAGCTTTCTTT. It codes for CASSVGQGLTTEAFF.

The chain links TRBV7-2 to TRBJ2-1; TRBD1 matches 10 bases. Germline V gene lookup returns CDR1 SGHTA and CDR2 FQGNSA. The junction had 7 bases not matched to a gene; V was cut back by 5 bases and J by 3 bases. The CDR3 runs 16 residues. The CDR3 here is CASSDDGTGVYNEQFF. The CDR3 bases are TGTGCCAGCAGCGATGACGGGACAGGGGTCTACAATGAGCAGTTCTTC.

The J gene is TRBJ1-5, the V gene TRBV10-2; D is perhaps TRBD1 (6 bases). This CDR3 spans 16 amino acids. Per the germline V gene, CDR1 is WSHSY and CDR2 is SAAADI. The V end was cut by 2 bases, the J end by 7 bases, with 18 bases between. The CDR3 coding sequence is TGCGCCAGCAGTGAGCTCCGGACAGACCGCGGGCAGCCCCAGCATTTT. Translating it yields CASSELRTDRGQPQHF.

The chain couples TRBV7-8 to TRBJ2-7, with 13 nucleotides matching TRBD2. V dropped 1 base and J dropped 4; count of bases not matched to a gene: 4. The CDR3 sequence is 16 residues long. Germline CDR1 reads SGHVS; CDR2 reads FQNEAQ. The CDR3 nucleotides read TGTGCCAGCAGCTTAGGGACTAGCGGGAGCATTTACGAGCAGTACTTC. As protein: CASSLGTSGSIYEQYF.

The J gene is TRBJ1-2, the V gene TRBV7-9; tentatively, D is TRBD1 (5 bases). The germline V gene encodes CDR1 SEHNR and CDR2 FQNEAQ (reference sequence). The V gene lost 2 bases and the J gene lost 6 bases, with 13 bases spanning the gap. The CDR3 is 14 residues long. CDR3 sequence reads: CASSLQTRQNGYTF. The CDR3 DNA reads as TGTGCCAGCAGCTTACAAACGAGACAGAATGGCTACACCTTC.

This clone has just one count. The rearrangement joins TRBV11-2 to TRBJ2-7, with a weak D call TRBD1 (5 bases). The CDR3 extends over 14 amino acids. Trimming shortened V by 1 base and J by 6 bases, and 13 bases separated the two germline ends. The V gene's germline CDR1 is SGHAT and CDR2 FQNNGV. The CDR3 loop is CASSLVPGKGEQYF. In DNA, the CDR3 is TGTGCCAGCAGCTTAGTTCCAGGGAAAGGCGAGCAGTACTTC.

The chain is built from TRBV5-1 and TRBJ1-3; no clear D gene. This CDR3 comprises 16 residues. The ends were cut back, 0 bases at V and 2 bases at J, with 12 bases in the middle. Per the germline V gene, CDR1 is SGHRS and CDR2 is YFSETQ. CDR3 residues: CASSLERGSAGNTIYF. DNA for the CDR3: TGCGCCAGCAGCTTGGAGCGGGGATCGGCTGGAAACACCATATATTTT.

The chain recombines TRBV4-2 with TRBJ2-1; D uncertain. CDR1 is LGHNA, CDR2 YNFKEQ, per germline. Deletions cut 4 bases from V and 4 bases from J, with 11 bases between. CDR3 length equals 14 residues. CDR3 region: CASSPGTEYNEQFF. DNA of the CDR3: TGTGCCAGCAGCCCGGGTACGGAATACAATGAGCAGTTCTTC.

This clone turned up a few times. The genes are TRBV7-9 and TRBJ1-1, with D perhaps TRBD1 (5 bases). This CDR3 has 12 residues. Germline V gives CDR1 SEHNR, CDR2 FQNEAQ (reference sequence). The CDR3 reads CSDSGEVTEAFF. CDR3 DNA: TGTTCCGACAGCGGGGAGGTCACTGAAGCTTTCTTT. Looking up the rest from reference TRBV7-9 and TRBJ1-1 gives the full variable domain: DTGVSQNPRHKITKRGQNVTFRCDPISEHNRLYWYRQTLGQGPEFLTYFQNEAQLEKSRLLSDRFSAERPKGSFSTLEIQRTEQGDSAMYLCSDSGEVTEAFFGQGTRLTVV.

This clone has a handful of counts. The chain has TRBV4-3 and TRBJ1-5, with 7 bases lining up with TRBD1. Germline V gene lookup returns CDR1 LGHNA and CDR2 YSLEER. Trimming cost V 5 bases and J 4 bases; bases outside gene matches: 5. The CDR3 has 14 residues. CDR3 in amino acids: CASSSRRGNQPQHF. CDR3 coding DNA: TGCGCCAGCAGCTCCCGCAGGGGGAATCAGCCCCAGCATTTT.

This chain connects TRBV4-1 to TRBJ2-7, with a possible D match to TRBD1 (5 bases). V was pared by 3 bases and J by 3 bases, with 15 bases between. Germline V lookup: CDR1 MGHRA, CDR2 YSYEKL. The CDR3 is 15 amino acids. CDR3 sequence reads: CASSHSDIGIYEQYF. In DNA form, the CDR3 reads TGCGCCAGCAGCCATTCGGACATAGGGATCTACGAGCAGTACTTC.

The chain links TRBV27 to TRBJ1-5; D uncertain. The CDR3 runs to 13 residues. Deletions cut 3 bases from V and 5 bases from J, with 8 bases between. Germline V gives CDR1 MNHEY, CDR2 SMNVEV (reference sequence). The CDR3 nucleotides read TGTGCCAGCAGTTTGAACAGACATCAGCCCCAGCATTTT. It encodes CASSLNRHQPQHF.

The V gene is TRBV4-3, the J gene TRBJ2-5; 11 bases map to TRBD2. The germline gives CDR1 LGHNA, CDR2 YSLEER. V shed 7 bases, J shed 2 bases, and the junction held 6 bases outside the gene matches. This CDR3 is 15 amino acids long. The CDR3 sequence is CASTKLAGEQETQYF. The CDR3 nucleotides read TGCGCCAGCACAAAACTAGCGGGGGAACAAGAGACCCAGTACTTC.

CDR3 amino acids: CASSSQYPNTEAFF. The CDR3 nucleotides read TGTGCCAGCAGTTCCCAGTACCCGAACACTGAAGCTTTCTTT. The chain links TRBV6-5 to TRBJ1-1; no clear D gene. The CDR3 length is 14 residues. Germline CDR1 and CDR2: MNHEY and SVGAGI. V was clipped by 4 bases and J by 1 base, with 10 bases between them.

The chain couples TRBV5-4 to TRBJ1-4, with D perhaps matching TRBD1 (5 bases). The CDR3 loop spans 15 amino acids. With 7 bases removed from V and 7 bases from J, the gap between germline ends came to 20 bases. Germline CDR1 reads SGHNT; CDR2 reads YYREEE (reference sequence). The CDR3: CASGAGGVSGEKLFF. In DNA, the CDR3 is TGTGCCAGCGGGGCGGGCGGGGTTAGCGGTGAAAAACTGTTTTTT.

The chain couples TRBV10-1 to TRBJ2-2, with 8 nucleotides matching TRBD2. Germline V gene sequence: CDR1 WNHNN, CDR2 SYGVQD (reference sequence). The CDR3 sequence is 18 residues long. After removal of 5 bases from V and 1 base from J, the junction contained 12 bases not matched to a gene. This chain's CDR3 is CASSRGTQAGVNTGELFF. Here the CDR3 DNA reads TGCGCCAGCAGTAGGGGGACTCAAGCGGGAGTGAACACCGGGGAGCTGTTTTTT.

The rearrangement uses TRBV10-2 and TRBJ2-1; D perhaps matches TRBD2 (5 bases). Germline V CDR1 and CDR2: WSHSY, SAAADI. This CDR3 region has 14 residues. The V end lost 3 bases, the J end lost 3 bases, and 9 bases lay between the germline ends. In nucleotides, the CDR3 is TGCGCCAGCAGTGAAGGACGGGACTACAATGAGCAGTTCTTC. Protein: CASSEGRDYNEQFF.

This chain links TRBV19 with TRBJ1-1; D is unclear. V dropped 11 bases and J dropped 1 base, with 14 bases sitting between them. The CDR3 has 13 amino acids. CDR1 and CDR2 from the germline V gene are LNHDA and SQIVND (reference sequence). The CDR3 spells CAAVTSGNTEAFF. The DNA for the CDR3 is TGTGCCGCCGTAACTTCGGGGAACACTGAAGCTTTCTTT. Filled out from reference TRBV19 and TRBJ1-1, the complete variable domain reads DGGITQSPKYLFRKEGQNVTLSCEQNLNHDAMYWYRQDPGQGLRLIYYSQIVNDFQKGDIAEGYSVSREKKESFPLTVTSAQKNPTAFYLCAAVTSGNTEAFFGQGTRLTVV.

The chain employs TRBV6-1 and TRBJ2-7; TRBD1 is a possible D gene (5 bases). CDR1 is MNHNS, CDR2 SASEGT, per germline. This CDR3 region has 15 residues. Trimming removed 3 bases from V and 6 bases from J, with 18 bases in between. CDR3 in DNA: TGTGCCAGCAGTGACTCTAGACAGTTCCCTCGCGAGCAGTACTTC. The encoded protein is CASSDSRQFPREQYF.

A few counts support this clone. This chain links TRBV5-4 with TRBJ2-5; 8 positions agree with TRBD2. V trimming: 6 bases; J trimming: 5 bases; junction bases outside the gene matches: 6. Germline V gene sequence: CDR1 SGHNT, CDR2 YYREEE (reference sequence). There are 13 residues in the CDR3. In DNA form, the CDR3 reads TGTGCCAGCAAACTAGCGGTTCAGGAGACCCAGTACTTC. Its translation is CASKLAVQETQYF. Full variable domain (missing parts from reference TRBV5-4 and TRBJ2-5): ETGVTQSPTHLIKTRGQQVTLRCSSQSGHNTVSWYQQALGQGPQFIFQYYREEENGRGNFPPRFSGLQFPNYSSELNVNALELDDSALYLCASKLAVQETQYFGPGTRLLVL.

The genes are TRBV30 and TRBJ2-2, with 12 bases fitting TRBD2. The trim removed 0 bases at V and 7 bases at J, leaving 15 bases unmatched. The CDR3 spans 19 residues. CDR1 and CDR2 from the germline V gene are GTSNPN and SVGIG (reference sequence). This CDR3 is CAWSVKAGLAGGRYGELFF. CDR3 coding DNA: TGTGCCTGGAGTGTTAAGGCGGGACTAGCGGGCGGACGGTACGGGGAGCTGTTTTTT.

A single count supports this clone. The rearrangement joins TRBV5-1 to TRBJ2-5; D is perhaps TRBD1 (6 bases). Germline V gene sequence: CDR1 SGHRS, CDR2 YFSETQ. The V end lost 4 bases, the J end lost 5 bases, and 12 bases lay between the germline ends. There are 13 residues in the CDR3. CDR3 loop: CASSPRTAETQYF. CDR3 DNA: TGCGCCAGCAGCCCACGGACAGCGGAGACCCAGTACTTC.